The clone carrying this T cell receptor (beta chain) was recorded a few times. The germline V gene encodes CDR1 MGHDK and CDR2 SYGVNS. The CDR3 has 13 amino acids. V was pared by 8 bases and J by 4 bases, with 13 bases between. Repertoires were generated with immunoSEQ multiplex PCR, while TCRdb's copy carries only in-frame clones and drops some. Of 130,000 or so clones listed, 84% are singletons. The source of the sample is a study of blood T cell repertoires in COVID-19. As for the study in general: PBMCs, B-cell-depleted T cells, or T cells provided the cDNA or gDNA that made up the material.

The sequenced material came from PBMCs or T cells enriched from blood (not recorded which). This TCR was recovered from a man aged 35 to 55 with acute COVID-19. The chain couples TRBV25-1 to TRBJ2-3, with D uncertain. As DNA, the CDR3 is TGTGCCAGCTTTTCAAGTGGCCCAGATACGCAGTATTTT. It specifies CASFSSGPDTQYF. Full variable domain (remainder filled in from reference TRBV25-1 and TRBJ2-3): EADIYQTPRYLVIGTGKKITLECSQTMGHDKMYWYQQDPGMELHLIHYSYGVNSTEKGDLSSESTVSRIRTEHFPLTLESARPSHTSQYLCASFSSGPDTQYFGPGTRLTVL.